This T cell receptor (beta chain) was captured in a study of blood T cell repertoires in COVID-19. Study details: PBMCs, B-cell-depleted T cells, or T cells provided the cDNA or gDNA that made up the material.

Authors' analysis steps: It was from reference gene primer amplification that nucleated cell counts were estimated. Method: immunoSEQ multiplex PCR; TCRdb's copy keeps in-frame clones and lacks some. V, J and clone size are taken as reported in that table, and D and trimming were inferred from the DNA itself. The repertoire consists of 250,000 to 300,000 clones, with about nine tenths occurring once and the leading ten covering roughly 2.2%. The clonotype comes from a man aged 50 or older with acute or convalescent COVID-19. Sequencing used peripheral blood.

The CDR3 DNA reads as TGTGCCAGCAGCAAGGGACAGGGTTTTGACGAGCAGTACTTC. It yields the protein CASSKGQGFDEQYF. This chain links TRBV11-3 with TRBJ2-7; 9 nucleotides agree with TRBD1. The CDR3 runs 14 residues. V was pared by 5 bases and J by 5 bases, with 7 bases of the junction left unmatched. Germline CDR1 SGHNT, CDR2 YENEEA.